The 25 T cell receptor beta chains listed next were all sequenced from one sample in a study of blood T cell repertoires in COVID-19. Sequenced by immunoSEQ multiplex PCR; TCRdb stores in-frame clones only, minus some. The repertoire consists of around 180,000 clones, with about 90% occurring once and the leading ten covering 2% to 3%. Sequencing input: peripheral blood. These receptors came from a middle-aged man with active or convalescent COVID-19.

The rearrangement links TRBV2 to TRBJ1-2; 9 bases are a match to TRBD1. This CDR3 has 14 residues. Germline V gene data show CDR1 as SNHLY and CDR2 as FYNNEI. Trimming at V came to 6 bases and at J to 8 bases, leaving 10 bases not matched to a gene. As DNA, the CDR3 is TGTGCCAGCAGAGCAACAGGGGGCGCGGTGGGCTACACCTTC. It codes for CASRATGGAVGYTF.

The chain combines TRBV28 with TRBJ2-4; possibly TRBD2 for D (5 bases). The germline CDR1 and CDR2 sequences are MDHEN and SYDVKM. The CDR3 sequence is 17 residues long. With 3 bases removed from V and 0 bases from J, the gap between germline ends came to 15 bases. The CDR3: CASSFVSRGLAKNIQYF. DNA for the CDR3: TGTGCCAGCAGTTTTGTTTCTCGGGGATTAGCCAAAAACATTCAGTACTTC.

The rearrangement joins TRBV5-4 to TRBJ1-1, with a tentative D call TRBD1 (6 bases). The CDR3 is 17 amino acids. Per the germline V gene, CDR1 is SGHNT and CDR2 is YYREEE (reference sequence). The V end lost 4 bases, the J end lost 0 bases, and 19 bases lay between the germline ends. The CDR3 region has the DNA TGTGCCAGCAGCCTAATCCGGGACACTCGCATGAACACTGAAGCTTTCTTT. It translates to CASSLIRDTRMNTEAFF. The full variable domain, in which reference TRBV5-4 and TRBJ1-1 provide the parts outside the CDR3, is ETGVTQSPTHLIKTRGQQVTLRCSSQSGHNTVSWYQQALGQGPQFIFQYYREEENGRGNFPPRFSGLQFPNYSSELNVNALELDDSALYLCASSLIRDTRMNTEAFFGQGTRLTVV.

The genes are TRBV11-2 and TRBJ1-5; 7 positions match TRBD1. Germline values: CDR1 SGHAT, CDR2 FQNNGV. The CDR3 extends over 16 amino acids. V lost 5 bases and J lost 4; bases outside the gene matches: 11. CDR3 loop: CASSANAGGGNQPQHF. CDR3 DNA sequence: TGTGCCAGCAGCGCAAATGCAGGGGGTGGAAATCAGCCCCAGCATTTT.

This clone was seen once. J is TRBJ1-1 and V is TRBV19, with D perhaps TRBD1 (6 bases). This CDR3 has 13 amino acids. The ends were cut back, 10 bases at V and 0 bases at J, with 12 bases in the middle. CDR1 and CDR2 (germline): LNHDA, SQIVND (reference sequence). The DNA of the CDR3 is TGTGCCACGAAGGGACATCTGAACACTGAAGCTTTCTTT. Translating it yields CATKGHLNTEAFF.

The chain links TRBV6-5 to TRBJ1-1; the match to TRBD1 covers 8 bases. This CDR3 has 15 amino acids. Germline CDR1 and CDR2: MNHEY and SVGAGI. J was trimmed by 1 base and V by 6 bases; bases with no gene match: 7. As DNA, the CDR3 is TGTGCCAGCAGCCCAACAGGGGGGAGGAACACTGAAGCTTTCTTT. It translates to CASSPTGGRNTEAFF.

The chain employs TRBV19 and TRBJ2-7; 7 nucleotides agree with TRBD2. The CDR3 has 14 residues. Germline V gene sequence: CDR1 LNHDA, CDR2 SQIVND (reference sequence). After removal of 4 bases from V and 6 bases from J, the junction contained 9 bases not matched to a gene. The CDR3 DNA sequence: TGTGCCAGTAGTAGCGGGGGTCGGGAGGCCGAGCAGTACTTC. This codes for CASSSGGREAEQYF.

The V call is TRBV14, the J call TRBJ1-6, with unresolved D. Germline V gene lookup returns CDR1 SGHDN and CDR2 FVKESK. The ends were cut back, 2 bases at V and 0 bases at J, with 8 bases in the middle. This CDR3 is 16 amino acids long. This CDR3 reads CASSQTVSSYNSPLHF. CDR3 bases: TGTGCCAGCAGCCAAACAGTTAGCTCCTATAATTCACCCCTCCACTTT.

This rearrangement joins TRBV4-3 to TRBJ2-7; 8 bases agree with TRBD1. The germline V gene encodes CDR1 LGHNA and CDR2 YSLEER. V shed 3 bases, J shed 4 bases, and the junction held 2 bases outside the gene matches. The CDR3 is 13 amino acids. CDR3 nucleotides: TGCGCCAGCAGCCAGAGACAGGGGTACGAGCAGTACTTC. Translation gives CASSQRQGYEQYF.

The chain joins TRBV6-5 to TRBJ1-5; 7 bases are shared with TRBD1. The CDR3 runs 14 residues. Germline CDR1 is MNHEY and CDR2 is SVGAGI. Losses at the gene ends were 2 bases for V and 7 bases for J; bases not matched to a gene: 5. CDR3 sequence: CASSYTTGVQPQHF. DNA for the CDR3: TGTGCCAGCAGTTACACCACAGGGGTACAGCCCCAGCATTTT.

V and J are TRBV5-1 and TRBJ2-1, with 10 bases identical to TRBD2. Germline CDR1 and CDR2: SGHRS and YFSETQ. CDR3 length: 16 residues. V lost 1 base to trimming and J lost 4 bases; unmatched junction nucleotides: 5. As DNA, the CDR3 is TGCGCCAGCAGCTTGACCCAGCGGGGGGGGTACAATGAGCAGTTCTTC. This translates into CASSLTQRGGYNEQFF.

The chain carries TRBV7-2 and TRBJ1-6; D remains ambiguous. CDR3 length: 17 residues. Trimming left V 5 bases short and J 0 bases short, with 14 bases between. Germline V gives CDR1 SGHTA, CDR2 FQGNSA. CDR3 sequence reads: CASSESRLSSYNSPLHF. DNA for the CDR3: TGTGCCAGCAGCGAGTCCCGCCTGAGCTCCTATAATTCACCCCTCCACTTT. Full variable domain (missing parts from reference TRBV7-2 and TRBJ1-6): GAGVSQSPSNKVTEKGKDVELRCDPISGHTALYWYRQSLGQGLEFLIYFQGNSAPDKSGLPSDRFSAERTGGSVSTLTIQRTQQEDSAVYLCASSESRLSSYNSPLHFGNGTRLTVT.

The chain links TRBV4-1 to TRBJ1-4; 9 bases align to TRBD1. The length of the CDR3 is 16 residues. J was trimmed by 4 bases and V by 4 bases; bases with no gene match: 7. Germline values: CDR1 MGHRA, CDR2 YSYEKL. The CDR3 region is CASSPRPGQGNEKLFF. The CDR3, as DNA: TGCGCCAGCAGCCCACGTCCGGGACAGGGTAATGAAAAACTGTTTTTT.

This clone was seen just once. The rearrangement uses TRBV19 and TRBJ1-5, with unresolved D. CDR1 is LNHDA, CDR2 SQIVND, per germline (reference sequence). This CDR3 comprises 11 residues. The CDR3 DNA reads TGTAAGAACAGTCGAAATCAGCCCCAGCATTTT. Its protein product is CKNSRNQPQHF.

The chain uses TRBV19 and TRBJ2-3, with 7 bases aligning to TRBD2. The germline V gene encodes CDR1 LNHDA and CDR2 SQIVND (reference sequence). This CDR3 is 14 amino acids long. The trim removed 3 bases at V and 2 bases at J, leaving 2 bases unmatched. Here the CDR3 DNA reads TGTGCCAGTAGTATTCTAGCGGCCACAGATACGCAGTATTTT. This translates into CASSILAATDTQYF.

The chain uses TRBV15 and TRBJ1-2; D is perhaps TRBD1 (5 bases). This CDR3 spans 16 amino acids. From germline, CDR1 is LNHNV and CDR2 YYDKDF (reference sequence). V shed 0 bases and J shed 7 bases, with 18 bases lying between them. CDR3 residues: CATSRDGTSHGAGYTF. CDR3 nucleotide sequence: TGTGCCACCAGCAGAGATGGAACATCCCATGGGGCTGGCTACACCTTC.

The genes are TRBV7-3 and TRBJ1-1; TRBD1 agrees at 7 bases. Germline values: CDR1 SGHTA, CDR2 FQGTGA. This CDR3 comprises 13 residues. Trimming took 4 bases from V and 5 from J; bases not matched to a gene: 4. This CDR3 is CASSSTGNTEAFF. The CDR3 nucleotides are TGTGCCAGCAGCTCGACAGGGAATACTGAAGCTTTCTTT.

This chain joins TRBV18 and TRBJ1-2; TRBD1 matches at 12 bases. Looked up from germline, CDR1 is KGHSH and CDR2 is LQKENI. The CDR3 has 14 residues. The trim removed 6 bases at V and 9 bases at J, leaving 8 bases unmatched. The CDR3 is CASSQGQGAFRYTF. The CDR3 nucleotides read TGTGCCAGCTCCCAGGGACAGGGGGCTTTCCGCTACACCTTC.

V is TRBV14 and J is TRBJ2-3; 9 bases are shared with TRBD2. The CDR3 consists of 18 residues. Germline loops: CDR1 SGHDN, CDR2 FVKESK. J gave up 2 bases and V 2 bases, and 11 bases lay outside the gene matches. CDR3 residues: CASSQIPTLAGDTDTQYF. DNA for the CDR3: TGTGCCAGCAGCCAAATCCCTACTTTAGCGGGGGACACAGATACGCAGTATTTT.

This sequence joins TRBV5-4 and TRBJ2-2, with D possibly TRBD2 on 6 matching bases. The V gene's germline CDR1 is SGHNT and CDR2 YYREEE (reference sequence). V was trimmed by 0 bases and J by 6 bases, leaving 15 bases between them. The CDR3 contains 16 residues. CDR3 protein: CASSLGGGSLPGELFF. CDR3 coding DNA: TGTGCCAGCAGCTTGGGTGGGGGGAGCCTCCCCGGGGAGCTGTTTTTT.

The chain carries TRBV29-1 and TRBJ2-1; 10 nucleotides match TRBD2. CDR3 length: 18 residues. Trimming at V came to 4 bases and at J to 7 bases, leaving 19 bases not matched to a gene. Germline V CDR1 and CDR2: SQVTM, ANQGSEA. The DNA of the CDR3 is TGCAGCGTTGTCCTCGAGTGGGCTAGCGGGGGCCGGTGGAATGAGCAGTTCTTC. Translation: CSVVLEWASGGRWNEQFF.

The CDR3 DNA is TGCGCCAGCAGCCAAGATTCAGCCCTACGGAGGCGGGAAAAACTGTTTTTT. Translated: CASSQDSALRRREKLFF. This chain connects TRBV4-1 to TRBJ1-4; D remains unclear. Trimming cost V 0 bases and J 8 bases, with 19 bases left between them. CDR1 MGHRA and CDR2 YSYEKL come from the germline V gene. The CDR3 runs 17 residues.

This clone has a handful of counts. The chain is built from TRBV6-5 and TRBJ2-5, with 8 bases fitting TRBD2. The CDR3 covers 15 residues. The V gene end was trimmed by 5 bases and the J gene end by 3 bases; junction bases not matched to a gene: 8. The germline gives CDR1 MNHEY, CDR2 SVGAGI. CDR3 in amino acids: CASSRGGRPKETQYF. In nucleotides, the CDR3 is TGTGCCAGCAGTCGGGGGGGTAGGCCGAAAGAGACCCAGTACTTC.

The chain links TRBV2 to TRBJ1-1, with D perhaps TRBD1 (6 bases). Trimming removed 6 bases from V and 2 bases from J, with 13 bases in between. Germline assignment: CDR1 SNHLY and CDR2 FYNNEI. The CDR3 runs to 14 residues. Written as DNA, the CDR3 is TGTGCCAGCAGGGATGACAGGTATAACACTGAAGCTTTCTTT. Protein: CASRDDRYNTEAFF. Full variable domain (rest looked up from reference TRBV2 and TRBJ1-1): EPEVTQTPSHQVTQMGQEVILRCVPISNHLYFYWYRQILGQKVEFLVSFYNNEISEKSEIFDDQFSVERPDGSNFTLKIRSTKLEDSAMYFCASRDDRYNTEAFFGQGTRLTVV.

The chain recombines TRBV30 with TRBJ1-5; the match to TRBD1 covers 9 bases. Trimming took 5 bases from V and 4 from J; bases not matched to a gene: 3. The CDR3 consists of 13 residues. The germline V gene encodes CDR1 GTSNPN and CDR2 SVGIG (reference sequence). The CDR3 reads CAWAGTGNQPQHF. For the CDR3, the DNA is TGTGCCTGGGCAGGGACAGGGAATCAGCCCCAGCATTTT.